The 2 T cell receptor beta chains below all came from one sample that was sequenced in a study of T cells in Graves' hyperthyroidism and ophthalmopathy (dated by TCRdb to the late 2010s). Receptors were amplified or captured by multiplex PCR. The instrument was an Illumina HiSeq 2000. The TCR beta CDR3 regions were amplified from RNA transcripts. The first round of RT-PCR for the TCR CDR3 was performed with the HTBI primer set and the Qiagen OneStep RT-PCR kit. The public reads were reprocessed in TCRdb via fastp at Q25 and MiXCR, keeping in-frame beta chains. Merged by CDR3 protein, the rows form single entries marked with the most common genes and DNA. The sample table holds 700,000 or so distinct CDR3 sequences, of which 14% were seen once. The top ten clones comprise under 15% of the sample. The sample consisted of blood. These receptor sequences come from a woman aged 45 to 65 with Graves' ophthalmopathy.

The chain links TRBV5-6 to TRBJ2-7, with 7 bases aligning to TRBD1. The CDR3 contains 15 residues. Germline CDR1 reads SGHDT; CDR2 reads YYEEEE. The trim removed 0 bases at V and 3 bases at J, leaving 6 bases unmatched. The CDR3 DNA sequence: TGTGCCAGCAGCTTGGTGCGACAGGGTGGCTACGAGCAGTACTTC. The encoded protein is CASSLVRQGGYEQYF. Using reference TRBV5-6 and TRBJ2-7 for the parts outside the CDR3, the full variable domain is DAGVTQSPTHLIKTRGQQVTLRCSPKSGHDTVSWYQQALGQGPQFIFQYYEEEERQRGNFPDRFSGHQFPNYSSELNVNALLLGDSALYLCASSLVRQGGYEQYFGPGTRLTVT.

The V and J genes are TRBV7-9 and TRBJ2-3; 12 positions match TRBD2. J lost 6 bases, V lost 1 base, and 5 bases had no gene match. This CDR3 is built from 16 residues. The germline V gene encodes CDR1 SEHNR and CDR2 FQNEAQ (reference sequence). The chain's CDR3 is CASSLGTSGTGDTQYF. The CDR3 DNA reads as TGTGCCAGCAGCTTAGGGACTAGCGGGACAGGGGATACGCAGTATTTT.